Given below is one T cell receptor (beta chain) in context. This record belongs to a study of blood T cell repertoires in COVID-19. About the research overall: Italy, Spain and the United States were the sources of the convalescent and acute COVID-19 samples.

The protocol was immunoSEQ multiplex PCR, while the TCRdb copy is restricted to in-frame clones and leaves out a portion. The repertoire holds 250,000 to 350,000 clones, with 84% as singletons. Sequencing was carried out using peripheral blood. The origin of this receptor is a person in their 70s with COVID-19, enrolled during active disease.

CDR3 in amino acids: CASSQTGTATNEKLFF. Written as DNA, the CDR3 is TGCGCCAGCAGCCAAACCGGGACAGCAACTAATGAAAAACTGTTTTTT. V gene TRBV4-1 combines with J gene TRBJ1-4, with 7 bases lining up with TRBD1. The germline V gene encodes CDR1 MGHRA and CDR2 YSYEKL. The trim removed 2 bases at V and 0 bases at J, leaving 3 bases unmatched. The CDR3 length is 16 residues.